Below are 12 T cell receptor beta chains sequenced from a single sample in a study of T cells in Graves' hyperthyroidism and ophthalmopathy. The CDR3 regions of TCR beta were amplified from RNA transcripts. Carried out on the TCR CDR3, a first-round RT-PCR used the HTBI primer set. Each CDR3 protein is one row after TCRdb ran MiXCR on the multiplex PCR reads. The sample lists about 350,000 distinct CDR3 sequences, over 15% seen once, with roughly 16% in the top ten. The material sequenced was blood. The source is a woman aged 35 to 49 with Graves' ophthalmopathy.

This clonotype was recorded many times. The genes are TRBV6-2 or TRBV6-3 and TRBJ2-5; 7 bases align to TRBD1. Germline values: CDR1 MNHEY, CDR2 SVGEGT. Trimming removed 6 bases from V and 2 bases from J; junction bases left unmatched: 12. CDR3 length: 16 residues. The CDR3 DNA follows: TGTGCCAGCAGCAAGGGACAGTCCCTGCCGCAAGAGACCCAGTACTTC. It codes for CASSKGQSLPQETQYF.

This clonotype occurred a few times. The rearrangement links TRBV6-2 or TRBV6-3 to TRBJ2-2; D not certain. V was trimmed by 8 bases and J by 0 bases, leaving 10 bases between them. CDR1 and CDR2 from the germline V gene are MNHEY and SVGEGT. The CDR3 runs to 14 residues. The CDR3 nucleotides are TGTGCCAGCTCACCGCTTCCGAACACCGGGGAGCTGTTTTTT. Translation: CASSPLPNTGELFF.

The chain is built from TRBV9 and TRBJ2-5, with 12 bases matching TRBD2. This CDR3 contains 16 residues. The germline V gene encodes CDR1 SGDLS and CDR2 YYNGEE. V lost 4 bases, J lost 5 bases, and 9 bases stayed unmatched. CDR3 sequence: CASSPQLAGGQETQYF. CDR3 coding DNA: TGTGCCAGCAGCCCCCAACTAGCGGGAGGCCAGGAGACCCAGTACTTC.

This clonotype was observed at least ten times. The rearrangement uses TRBV6-2 or TRBV6-3 and TRBJ2-2; perhaps TRBD1 as D (6 bases). The CDR3 runs to 16 residues. In germline, CDR1 is MNHEY, CDR2 SVGEGT. V was clipped by 2 bases and J by 1 base, with 11 bases between them. CDR3 DNA: TGTGCCAGCAGTTACGTCCCGACAGGGAACACCGGGGAGCTGTTTTTT. Amino acids: CASSYVPTGNTGELFF.

This clonotype was recorded many times. This chain connects TRBV6-2 or TRBV6-3 to TRBJ2-7; TRBD2 agrees at 13 bases. CDR1 and CDR2 (germline): MNHEY, SVGEGT. CDR3 length equals 18 residues. The V gene end was trimmed by 7 bases and the J gene end by 2 bases; junction bases not matched to a gene: 14. CDR3 bases: TGTGCCAGCACCGACCGCCGGACTAGCGGGAGAAAGCCCTACGAGCAGTACTTC. It yields the protein CASTDRRTSGRKPYEQYF.

This clonotype was detected ten times or more. The gene calls are TRBV7-2 and TRBJ1-1; 7 bases are a match to TRBD1. The CDR3 is made up of 15 amino acids. V lost 3 bases and J lost 1; bases outside the gene matches: 5. From germline, CDR1 is SGHTA and CDR2 FQGNSA. DNA of the CDR3: TGTGCCAGCAGCTTTGGACAGGCGGAGAACACTGAAGCTTTCTTT. This encodes CASSFGQAENTEAFF.

This clonotype was picked up many times. The V gene is TRBV5-1, the J gene TRBJ1-6, with 8 bases fitting TRBD1. Trimming took 4 bases from V and 8 from J; bases not matched to a gene: 5. The CDR3 runs 14 residues. The germline V gene encodes CDR1 SGHRS and CDR2 YFSETQ. CDR3 sequence reads: CASSQGQDYSPLHF. CDR3 nucleotide sequence: TGCGCCAGCAGCCAGGGACAGGATTATTCACCCCTCCACTTT.

This clonotype was detected ten times or more. The chain is built from TRBV6-1 and TRBJ2-5, with 7 bases that match TRBD1. The CDR3 has 17 amino acids. Germline trimming cut 1 base from V and 5 bases from J; bases unmatched to any gene: 13. Germline CDR1 and CDR2: MNHNS and SASEGT. The CDR3 here is CASSEEGQIIGWETQYF. DNA for the CDR3: TGTGCCAGCAGTGAAGAGGGACAGATTATCGGATGGGAGACCCAGTACTTC.

This clonotype was detected ten times or more. V usage is TRBV5-8 and J usage is TRBJ2-7; a weak D match, TRBD1 (6 bases). Trimming cost V 0 bases and J 7 bases, with 17 bases left between them. CDR3 size: 15 residues. Germline V lookup: CDR1 SGHTS, CDR2 YDEGEE. In DNA form, the CDR3 reads TGTGCCAGCAGCTTGGCGGACAGATCCTCCGAAGAGCAGTACTTC. Protein: CASSLADRSSEEQYF. Full variable domain (rest looked up from reference TRBV5-8 and TRBJ2-7): EAGVTQSPTHLIKTRGQQATLRCSPISGHTSVYWYQQALGLGLQFLLWYDEGEERNRGNFPPRFSGRQFPNYSSELNVNALELEDSALYLCASSLADRSSEEQYFGPGTRLTVT.

This clonotype was seen only a few times. This chain's CDR3 is CASSPMTGAGTGELFF. Here the CDR3 DNA reads TGCGCCAGCAGCCCCATGACAGGGGCCGGCACCGGGGAGCTGTTTTTT. The V gene is TRBV5-1, the J gene TRBJ2-2, with 8 bases that match TRBD1. Per germline, CDR1 SGHRS and CDR2 YFSETQ. The CDR3 is 16 residues long. V lost 4 bases to trimming and J lost 4 bases; unmatched junction nucleotides: 9.

This clonotype appeared many times. The rearrangement uses TRBV28 and TRBJ2-7; 7 nucleotides match TRBD2. Germline V gene sequence: CDR1 MDHEN, CDR2 SYDVKM. This CDR3 comprises 16 residues. The ends lost 6 bases at V and 6 bases at J; junction bases unmatched: 17. The CDR3 DNA is TGTGCCAGCAGCCCGAGGGGCTCCGGGACTACTGTCGAGCAGTACTTC. The encoded protein is CASSPRGSGTTVEQYF.

This clonotype was counted ten times or more. This sequence joins TRBV6-1 and TRBJ1-5, with a possible D match to TRBD1 (5 bases). Germline-derived CDR1 and CDR2 are MNHNS and SASEGT. The CDR3 is made up of 14 amino acids. Deletions cut 7 bases from V and 7 bases from J, with 17 bases between. The CDR3 DNA reads TGTGCCAGCACCCCGGACGGGGCGAGGCAGCCCCAGCATTTT. This codes for CASTPDGARQPQHF.